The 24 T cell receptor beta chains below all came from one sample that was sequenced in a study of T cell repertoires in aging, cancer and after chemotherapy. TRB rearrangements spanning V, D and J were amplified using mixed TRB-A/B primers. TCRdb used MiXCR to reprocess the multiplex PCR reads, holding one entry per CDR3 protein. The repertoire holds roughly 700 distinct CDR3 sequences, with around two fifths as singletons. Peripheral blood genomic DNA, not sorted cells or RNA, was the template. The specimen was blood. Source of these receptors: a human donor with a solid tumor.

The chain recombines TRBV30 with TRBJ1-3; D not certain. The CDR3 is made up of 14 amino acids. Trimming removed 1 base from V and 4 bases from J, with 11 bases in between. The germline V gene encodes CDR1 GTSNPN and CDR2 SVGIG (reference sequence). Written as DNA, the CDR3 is TGTGCCTGGAGTGGACCAGACGACGGAAACACCATATATTTT. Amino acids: CAWSGPDDGNTIYF.

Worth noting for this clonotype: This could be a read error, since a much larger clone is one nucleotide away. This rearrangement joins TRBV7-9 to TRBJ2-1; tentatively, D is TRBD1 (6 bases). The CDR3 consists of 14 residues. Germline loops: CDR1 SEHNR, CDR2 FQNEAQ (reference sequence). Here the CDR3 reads CASSLILRDNEKFF. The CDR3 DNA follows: TGTGCCAGCAGCTTAATTCTAAGGGACAATGAGAAGTTCTTC.

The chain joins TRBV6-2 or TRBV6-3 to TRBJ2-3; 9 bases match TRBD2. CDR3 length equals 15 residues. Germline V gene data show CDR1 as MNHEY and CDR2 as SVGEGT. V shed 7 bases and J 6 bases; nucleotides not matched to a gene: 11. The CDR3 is CASTSRVAGADTQYF. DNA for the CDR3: TGTGCCAGCACCTCGAGGGTAGCGGGGGCGGATACGCAGTATTTT.

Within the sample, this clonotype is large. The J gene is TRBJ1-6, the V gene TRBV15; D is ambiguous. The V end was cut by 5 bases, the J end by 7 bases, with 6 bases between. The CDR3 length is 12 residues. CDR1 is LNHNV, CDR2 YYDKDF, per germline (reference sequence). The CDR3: CATSRQNSPLHF. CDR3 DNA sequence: TGTGCCACCAGCCGCCAGAATTCACCCCTCCACTTT.

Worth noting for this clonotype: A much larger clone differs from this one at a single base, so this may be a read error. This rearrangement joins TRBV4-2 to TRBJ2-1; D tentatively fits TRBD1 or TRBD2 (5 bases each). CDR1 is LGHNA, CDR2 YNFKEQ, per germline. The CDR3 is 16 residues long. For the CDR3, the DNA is TGTGACAGCAGCCAGTCCGGGGACCACGTGGCCAATGAGCAGTTCTTC. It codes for CDSSQSGDHVANEQFF.

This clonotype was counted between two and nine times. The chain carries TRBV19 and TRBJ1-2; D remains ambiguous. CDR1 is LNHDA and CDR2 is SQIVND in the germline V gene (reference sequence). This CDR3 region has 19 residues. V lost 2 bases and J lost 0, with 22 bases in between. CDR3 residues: CASSIYAVSTALANYGYTF. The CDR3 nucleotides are TGTGCCAGTAGTATATACGCGGTCAGCACGGCTTTAGCTAACTATGGCTACACCTTC.

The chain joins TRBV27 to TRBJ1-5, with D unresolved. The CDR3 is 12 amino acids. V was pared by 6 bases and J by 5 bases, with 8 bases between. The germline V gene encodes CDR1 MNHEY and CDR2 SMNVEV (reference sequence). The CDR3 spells CASREGYQPQHF. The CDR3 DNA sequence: TGTGCCAGCAGGGAGGGATATCAGCCCCAGCATTTT.

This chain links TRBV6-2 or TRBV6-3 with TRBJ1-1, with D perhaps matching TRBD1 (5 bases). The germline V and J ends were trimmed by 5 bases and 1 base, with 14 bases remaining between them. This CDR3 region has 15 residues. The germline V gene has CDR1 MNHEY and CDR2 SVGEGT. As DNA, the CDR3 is TGTGCCAGCAGTCTTTACCCAAGGGGGAACACTGAAGCTTTCTTT. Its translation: CASSLYPRGNTEAFF.

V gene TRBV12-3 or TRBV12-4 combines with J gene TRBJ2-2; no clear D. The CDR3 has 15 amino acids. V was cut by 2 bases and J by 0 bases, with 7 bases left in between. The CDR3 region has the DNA TGTGCCAGCAGTTTATCGGAGACGAACACCGGGGAGCTGTTTTTT. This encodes CASSLSETNTGELFF.

The CDR3 region has the DNA TGTGCCAGCACACAGACAAACTCCTACGAGCAGTACTTC. Encoded protein: CASTQTNSYEQYF. The chain employs TRBV12-3 or TRBV12-4 and TRBJ2-7, with D unclear. Between the trimmed V and J ends, which lost 7 bases and 0 bases, there was a span of 10 bases. The CDR3 has 13 residues.

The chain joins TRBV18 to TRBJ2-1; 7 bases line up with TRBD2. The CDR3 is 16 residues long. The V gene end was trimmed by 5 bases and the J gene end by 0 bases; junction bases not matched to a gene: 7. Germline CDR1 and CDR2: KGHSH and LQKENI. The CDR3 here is CASSESAGSSYNEQFF. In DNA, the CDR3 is TGTGCCAGCTCAGAATCAGCGGGGAGCTCCTACAATGAGCAGTTCTTC.

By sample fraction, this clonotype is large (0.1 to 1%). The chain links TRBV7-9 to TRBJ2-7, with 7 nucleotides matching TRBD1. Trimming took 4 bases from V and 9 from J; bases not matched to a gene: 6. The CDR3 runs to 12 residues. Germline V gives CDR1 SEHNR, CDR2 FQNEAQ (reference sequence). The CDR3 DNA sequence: TGTGCCAGCAGCTCCGGACAGGTTGGGCAGTACTTC. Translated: CASSSGQVGQYF.

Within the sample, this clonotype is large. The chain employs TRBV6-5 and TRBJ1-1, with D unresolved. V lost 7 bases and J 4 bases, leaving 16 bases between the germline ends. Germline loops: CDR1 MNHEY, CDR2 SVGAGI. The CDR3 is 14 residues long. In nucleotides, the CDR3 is TGTGCCAGCAAAACGGGAGGGCATGGCACTGAAGCTTTCTTT. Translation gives CASKTGGHGTEAFF.

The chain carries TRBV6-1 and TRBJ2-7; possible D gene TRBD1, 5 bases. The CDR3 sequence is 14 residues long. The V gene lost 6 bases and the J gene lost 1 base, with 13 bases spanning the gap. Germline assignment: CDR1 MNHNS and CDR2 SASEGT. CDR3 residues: CASRDPRVSYEQYV. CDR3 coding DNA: TGTGCCAGCAGGGACCCCAGGGTATCCTACGAGCAGTACGTC.

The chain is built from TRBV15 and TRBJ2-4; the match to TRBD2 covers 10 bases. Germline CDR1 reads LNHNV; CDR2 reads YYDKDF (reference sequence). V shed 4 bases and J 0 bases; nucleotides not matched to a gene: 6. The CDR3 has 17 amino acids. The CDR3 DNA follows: TGTGCCACCAGCACCCTAGCGGGGGATTTAGCCAAAAACATTCAGTACTTC. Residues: CATSTLAGDLAKNIQYF.

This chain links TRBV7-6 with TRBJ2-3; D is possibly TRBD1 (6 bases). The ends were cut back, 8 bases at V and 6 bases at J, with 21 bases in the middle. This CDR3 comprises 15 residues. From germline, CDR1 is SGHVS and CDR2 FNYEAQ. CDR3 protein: CASGVGGSLGDTQYF. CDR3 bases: TGTGCCAGCGGGGTAGGGGGTTCGCTTGGGGATACGCAGTATTTT.

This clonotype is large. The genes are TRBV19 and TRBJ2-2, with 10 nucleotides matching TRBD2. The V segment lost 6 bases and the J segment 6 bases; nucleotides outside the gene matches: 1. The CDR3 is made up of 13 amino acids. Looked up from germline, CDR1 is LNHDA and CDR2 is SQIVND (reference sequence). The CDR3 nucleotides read TGTGCCAGTAGAACTAGCGGGGCCGGGGAGCTGTTTTTT. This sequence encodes CASRTSGAGELFF.

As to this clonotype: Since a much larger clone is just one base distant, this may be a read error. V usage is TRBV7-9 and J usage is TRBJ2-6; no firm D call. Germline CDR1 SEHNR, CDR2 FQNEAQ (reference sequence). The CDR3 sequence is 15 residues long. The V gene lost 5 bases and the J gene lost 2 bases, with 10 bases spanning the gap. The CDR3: CASSRGYAGANVLTF. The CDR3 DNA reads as TGTGCCAGCAGCCGAGGATATGCTGGGGCCAACGTCCTGACTTTC.

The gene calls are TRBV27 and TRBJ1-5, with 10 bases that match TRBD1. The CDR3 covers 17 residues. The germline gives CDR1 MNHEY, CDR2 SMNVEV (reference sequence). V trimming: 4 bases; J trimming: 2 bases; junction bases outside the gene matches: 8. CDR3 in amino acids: CASSSRTGTGGNQPQHF. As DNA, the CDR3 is TGTGCCAGCAGTTCCCGCACCGGGACAGGGGGCAATCAGCCCCAGCATTTT.

CDR3 in DNA: TGTGCCAGCAGCGCCCCGGGGAAACAGTACACTGAAGCTTTCTTT. It encodes CASSAPGKQYTEAFF. The chain recombines TRBV6-1 with TRBJ1-1, with no clear D. The V gene's germline CDR1 is MNHNS and CDR2 SASEGT. CDR3 size: 15 residues. Trimming removed 6 bases at V and 3 bases at J, with 17 bases between.

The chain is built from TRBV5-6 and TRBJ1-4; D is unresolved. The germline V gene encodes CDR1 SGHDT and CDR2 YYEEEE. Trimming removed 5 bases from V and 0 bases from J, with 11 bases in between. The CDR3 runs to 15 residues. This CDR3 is CASSFVDATNEKLFF. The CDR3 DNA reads TGTGCCAGCAGTTTTGTGGACGCAACTAATGAAAAACTGTTTTTT.

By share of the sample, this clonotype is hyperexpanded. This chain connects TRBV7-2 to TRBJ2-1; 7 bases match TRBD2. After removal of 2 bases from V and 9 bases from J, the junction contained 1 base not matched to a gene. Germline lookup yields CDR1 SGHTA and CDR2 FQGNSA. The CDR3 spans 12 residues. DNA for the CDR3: TGTGCCAGCAGCTTAAGCGGGATTGAGCAGTTCTTC. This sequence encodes CASSLSGIEQFF.

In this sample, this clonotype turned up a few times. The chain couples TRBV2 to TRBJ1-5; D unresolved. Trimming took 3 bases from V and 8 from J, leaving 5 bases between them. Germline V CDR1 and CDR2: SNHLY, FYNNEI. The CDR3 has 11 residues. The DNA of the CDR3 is TGTGCCAGCAGTGATCGGGAGCCCCAGCATTTT. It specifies CASSDREPQHF.

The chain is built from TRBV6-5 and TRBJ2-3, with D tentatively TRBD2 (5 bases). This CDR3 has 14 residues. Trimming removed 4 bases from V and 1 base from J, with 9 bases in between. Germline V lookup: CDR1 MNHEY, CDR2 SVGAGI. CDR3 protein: CASSFRRGTDTQYF. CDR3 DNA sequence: TGTGCCAGCAGTTTTAGGCGGGGCACAGATACGCAGTATTTT.